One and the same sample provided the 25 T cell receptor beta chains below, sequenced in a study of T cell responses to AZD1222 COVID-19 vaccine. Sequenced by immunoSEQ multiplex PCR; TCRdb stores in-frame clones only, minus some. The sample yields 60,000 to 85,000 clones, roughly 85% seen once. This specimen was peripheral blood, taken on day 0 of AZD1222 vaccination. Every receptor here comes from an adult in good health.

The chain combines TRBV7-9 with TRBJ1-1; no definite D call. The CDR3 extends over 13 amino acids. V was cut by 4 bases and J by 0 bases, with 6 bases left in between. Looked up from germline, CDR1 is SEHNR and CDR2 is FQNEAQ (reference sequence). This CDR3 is CASSSEVNTEAFF. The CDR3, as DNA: TGTGCCAGCAGCTCCGAGGTGAACACTGAAGCTTTCTTT.

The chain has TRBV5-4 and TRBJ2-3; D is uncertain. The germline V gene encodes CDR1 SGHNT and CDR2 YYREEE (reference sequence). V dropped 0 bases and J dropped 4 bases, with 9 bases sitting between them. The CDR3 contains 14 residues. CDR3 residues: CASSLGRSPDTQYF. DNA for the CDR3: TGTGCCAGCAGCTTGGGAAGATCCCCAGATACGCAGTATTTT. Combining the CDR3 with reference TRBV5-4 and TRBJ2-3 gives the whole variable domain ETGVTQSPTHLIKTRGQQVTLRCSSQSGHNTVSWYQQALGQGPQFIFQYYREEENGRGNFPPRFSGLQFPNYSSELNVNALELDDSALYLCASSLGRSPDTQYFGPGTRLTVL.

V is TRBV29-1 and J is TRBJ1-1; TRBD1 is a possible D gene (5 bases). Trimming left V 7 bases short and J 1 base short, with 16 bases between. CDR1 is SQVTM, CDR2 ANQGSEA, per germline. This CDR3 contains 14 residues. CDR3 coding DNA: TGCAGCGGAAAAACCGCGGGGGGGAACACTGAAGCTTTCTTT. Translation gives CSGKTAGGNTEAFF.

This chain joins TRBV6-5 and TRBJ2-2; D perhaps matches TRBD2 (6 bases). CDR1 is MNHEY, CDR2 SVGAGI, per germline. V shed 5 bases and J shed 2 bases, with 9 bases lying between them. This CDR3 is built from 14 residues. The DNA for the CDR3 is TGTGCCAGCAGTCTTAGCGGTAACACCGGGGAGCTGTTTTTT. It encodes CASSLSGNTGELFF.

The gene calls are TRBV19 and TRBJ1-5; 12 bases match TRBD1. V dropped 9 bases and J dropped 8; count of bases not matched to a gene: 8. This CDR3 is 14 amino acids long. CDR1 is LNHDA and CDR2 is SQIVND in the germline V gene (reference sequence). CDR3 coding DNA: TGTGCCAGCCGTGGGGGGACAGGGGGCGAGCCCCAGCATTTT. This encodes CASRGGTGGEPQHF.

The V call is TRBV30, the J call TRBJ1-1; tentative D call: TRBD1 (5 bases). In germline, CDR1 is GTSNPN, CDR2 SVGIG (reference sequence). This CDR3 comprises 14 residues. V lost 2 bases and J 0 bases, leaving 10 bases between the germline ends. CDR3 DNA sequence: TGTGCCTGGAGTATCACAGGCTTGAACACTGAAGCTTTCTTT. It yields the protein CAWSITGLNTEAFF.

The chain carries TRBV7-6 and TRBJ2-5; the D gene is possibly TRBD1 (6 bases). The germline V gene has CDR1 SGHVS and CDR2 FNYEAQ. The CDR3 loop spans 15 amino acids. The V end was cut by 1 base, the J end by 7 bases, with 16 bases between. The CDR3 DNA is TGTGCCAGCAGCTTAGAGAATAGGGGGAGAGGGACCCAGTACTTC. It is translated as CASSLENRGRGTQYF.

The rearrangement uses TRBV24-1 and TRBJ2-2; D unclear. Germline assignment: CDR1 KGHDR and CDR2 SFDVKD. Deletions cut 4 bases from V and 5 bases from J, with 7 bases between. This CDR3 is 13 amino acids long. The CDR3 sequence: CATSDLPTGELFF. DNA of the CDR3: TGTGCCACCAGTGACCTACCTACCGGGGAGCTGTTTTTT.

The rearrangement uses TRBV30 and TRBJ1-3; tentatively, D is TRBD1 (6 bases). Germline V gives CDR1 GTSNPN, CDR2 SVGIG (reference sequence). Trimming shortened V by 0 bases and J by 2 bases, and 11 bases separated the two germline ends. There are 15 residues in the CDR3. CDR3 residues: CAWSVWGATGNTIYF. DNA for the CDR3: TGTGCCTGGAGTGTCTGGGGGGCGACTGGAAACACCATATATTTT.

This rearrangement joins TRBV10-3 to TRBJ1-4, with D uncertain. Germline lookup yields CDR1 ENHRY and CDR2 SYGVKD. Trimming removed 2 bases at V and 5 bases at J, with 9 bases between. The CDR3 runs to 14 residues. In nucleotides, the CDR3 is TGTGCCATCAGTGAGAAAGGGAAGAATGAAAAACTGTTTTTT. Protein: CAISEKGKNEKLFF.

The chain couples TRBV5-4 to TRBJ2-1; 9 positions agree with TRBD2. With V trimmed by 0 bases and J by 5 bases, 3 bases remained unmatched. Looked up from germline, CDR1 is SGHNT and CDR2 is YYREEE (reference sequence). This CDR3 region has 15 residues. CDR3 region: CASSLGGLANNEQFF. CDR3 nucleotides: TGTGCCAGCAGCTTGGGAGGACTAGCGAACAATGAGCAGTTCTTC.

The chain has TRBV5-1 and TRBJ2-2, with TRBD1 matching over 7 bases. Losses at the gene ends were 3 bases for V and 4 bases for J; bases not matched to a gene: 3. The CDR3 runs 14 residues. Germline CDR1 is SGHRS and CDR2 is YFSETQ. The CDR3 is CASSSDRVTGELFF. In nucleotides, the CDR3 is TGCGCCAGCAGCTCCGACAGGGTCACCGGGGAGCTGTTTTTT.

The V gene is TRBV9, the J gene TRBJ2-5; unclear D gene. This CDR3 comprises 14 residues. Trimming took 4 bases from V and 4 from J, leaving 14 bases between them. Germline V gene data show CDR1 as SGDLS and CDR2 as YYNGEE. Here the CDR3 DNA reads TGTGCCAGCAGCCTCCGGCCAGGTGGAGAGACCCAGTACTTC. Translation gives CASSLRPGGETQYF.

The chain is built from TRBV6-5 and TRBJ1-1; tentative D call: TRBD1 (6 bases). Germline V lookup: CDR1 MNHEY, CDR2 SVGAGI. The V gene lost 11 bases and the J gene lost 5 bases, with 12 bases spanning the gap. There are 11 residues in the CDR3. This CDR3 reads CAGAGVTEAFF. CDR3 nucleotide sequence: TGTGCCGGCGCAGGGGTTACTGAAGCTTTCTTT.

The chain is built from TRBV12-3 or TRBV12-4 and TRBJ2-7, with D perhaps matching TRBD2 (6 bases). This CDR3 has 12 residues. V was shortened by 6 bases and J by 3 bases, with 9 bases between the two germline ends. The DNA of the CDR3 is TGTGCCAGCAGCCGGACTATCTACGAGCAGTACTTC. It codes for CASSRTIYEQYF.

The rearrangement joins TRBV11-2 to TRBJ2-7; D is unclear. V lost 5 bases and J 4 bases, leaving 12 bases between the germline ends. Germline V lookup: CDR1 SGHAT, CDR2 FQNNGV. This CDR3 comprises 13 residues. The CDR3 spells CASSPRSFYEQYF. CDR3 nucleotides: TGTGCCAGCAGCCCACGGTCCTTTTACGAGCAGTACTTC.

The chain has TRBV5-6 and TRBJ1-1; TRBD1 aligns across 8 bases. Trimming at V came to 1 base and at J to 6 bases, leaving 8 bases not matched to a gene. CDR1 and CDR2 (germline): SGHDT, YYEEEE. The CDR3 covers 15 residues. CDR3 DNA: TGTGCCAGCAGCTTGACTGGACAGGGAGCCCCTGAAGCTTTCTTT. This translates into CASSLTGQGAPEAFF.

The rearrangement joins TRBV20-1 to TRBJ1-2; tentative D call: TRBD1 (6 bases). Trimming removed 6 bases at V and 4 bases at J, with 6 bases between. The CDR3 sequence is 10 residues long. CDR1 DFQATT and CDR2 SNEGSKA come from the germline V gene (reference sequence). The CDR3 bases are TGCAGTGCGGACAGCTATGGCTACACCTTC. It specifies CSADSYGYTF.

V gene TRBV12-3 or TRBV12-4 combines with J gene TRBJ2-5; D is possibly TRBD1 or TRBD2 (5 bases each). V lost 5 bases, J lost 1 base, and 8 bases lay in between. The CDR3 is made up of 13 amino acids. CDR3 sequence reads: CASSLGVQETQYF. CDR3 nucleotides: TGTGCCAGCAGTCTGGGGGTCCAAGAGACCCAGTACTTC.

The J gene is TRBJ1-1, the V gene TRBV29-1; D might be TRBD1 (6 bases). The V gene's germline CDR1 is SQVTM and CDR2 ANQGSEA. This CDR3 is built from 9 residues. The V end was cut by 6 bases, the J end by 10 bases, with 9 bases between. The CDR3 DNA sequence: TGCAGCGTGGGGGCGGGAGCTTTCTTT. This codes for CSVGAGAFF.

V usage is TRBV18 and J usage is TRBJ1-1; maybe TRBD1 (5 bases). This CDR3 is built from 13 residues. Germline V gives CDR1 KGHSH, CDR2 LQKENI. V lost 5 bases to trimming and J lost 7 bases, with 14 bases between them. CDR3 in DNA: TGTGCCAGCTCATCGGGGACTTACGTTGAAGCTTTCTTT. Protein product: CASSSGTYVEAFF.

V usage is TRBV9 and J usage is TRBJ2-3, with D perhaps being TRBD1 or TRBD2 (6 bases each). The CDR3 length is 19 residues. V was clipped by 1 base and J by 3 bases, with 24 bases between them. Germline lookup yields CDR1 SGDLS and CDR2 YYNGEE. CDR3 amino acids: CASSVRSQSVRGGTDTQYF. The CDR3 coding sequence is TGTGCCAGCAGCGTAAGGTCCCAGTCGGTCAGGGGAGGAACAGATACGCAGTATTTT. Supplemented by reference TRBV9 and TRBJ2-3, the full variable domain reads DSGVTQTPKHLITATGQRVTLRCSPRSGDLSVYWYQQSLDQGLQFLIQYYNGEERAKGNILERFSAQQFPDLHSELNLSSLELGDSALYFCASSVRSQSVRGGTDTQYFGPGTRLTVL.

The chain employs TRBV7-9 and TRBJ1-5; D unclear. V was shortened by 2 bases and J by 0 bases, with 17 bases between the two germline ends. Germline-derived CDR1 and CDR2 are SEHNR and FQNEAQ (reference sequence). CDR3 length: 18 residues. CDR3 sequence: CASSLNPIAEYSNQPQHF. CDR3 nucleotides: TGTGCCAGCAGCTTAAATCCCATTGCCGAGTATAGCAATCAGCCCCAGCATTTT.

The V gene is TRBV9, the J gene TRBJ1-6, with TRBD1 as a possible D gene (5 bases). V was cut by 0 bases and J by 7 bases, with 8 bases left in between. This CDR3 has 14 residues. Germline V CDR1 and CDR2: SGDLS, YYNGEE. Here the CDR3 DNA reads TGTGCCAGCAGCGTAGGGGGGGAAAATTCACCCCTCCACTTT. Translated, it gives CASSVGGENSPLHF.

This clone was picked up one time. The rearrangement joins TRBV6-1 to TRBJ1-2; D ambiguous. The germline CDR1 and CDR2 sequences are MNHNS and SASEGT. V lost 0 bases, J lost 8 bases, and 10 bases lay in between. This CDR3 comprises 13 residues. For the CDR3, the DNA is TGTGCCAGCAGTGAAGCTGGGGAGCCGGGCTACACCTTC. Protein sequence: CASSEAGEPGYTF.